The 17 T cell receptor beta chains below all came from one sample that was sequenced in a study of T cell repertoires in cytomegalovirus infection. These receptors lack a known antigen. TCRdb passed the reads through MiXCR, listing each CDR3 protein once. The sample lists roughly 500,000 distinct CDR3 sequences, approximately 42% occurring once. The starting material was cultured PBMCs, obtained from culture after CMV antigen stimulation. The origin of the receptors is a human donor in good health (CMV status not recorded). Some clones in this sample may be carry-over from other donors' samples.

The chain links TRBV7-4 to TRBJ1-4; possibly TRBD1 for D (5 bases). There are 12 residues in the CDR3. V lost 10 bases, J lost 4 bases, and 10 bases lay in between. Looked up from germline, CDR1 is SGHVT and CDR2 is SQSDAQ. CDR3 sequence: CATRGGNEKLFF. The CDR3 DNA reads TGTGCCACCCGTGGGGGTAATGAAAAACTGTTTTTT. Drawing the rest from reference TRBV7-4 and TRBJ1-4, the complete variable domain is GAGVSQSPRYKVAKRGRDVALRCDSISGHVTLYWYRQTLGQGSEVLTYSQSDAQRDKSGRPSGRFSAERPERSVSTLKIQRTEQGDSAVYLCATRGGNEKLFFGSGTQLSVL.

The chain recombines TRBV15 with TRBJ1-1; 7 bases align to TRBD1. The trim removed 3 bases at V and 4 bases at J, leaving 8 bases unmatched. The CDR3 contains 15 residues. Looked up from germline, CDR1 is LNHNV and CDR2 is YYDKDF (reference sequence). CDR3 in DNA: TGTGCCACCAGCAGCACGACAGGGTGGGGCACTGAAGCTTTCTTT. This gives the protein CATSSTTGWGTEAFF.

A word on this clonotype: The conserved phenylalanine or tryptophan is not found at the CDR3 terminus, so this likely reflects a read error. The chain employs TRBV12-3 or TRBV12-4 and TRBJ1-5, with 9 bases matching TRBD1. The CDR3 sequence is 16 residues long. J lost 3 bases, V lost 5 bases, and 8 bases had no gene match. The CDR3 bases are TGTGCCAGCAGTCCCGCTGACAGGGGGTCCAATCAGCCCCAGCATGTT. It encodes CASSPADRGSNQPQHV.

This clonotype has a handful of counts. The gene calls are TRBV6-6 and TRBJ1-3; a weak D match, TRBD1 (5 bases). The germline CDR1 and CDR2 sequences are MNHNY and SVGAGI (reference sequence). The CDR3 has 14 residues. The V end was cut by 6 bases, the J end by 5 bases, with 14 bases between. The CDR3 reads CASSSPGGRNTIYF. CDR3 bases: TGTGCCAGCAGCTCGCCCGGGGGAAGAAACACCATATATTTT.

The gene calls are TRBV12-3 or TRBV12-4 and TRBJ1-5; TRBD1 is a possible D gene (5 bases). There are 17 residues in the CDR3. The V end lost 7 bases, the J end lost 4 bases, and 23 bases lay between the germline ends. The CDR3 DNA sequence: TGTGCCAGCACCGCTCGGGGGTCCAGGGTACCGAATCAGCCCCAGCATTTT. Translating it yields CASTARGSRVPNQPQHF.

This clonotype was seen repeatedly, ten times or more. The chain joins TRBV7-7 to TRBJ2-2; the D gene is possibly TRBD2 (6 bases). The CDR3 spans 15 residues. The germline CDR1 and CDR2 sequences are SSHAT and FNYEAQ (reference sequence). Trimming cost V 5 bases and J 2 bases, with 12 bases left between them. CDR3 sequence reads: CASSPSGGNTGELFF. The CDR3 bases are TGTGCCAGCAGCCCCTCCGGGGGAAACACCGGGGAGCTGTTTTTT.

Here the CDR3 DNA reads TGTGCCAGCAGCTTGGGCGCAGCTGGAGAGACCCAGTACTTC. This gives the protein CASSLGAAGETQYF. V usage is TRBV7-2 and J usage is TRBJ2-5; D gene ambiguous. This CDR3 has 14 amino acids. Germline V gene sequence: CDR1 SGHTA, CDR2 FQGNSA. The V gene lost 3 bases and the J gene lost 4 bases, with 12 bases spanning the gap.

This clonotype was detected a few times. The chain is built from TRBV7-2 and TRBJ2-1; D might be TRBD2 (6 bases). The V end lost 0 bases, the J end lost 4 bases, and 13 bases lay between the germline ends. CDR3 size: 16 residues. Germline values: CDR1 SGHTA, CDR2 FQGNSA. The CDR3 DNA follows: TGTGCCAGCAGCTTAGCCTCTAGCGCAGAATACAATGAGCAGTTCTTC. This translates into CASSLASSAEYNEQFF.

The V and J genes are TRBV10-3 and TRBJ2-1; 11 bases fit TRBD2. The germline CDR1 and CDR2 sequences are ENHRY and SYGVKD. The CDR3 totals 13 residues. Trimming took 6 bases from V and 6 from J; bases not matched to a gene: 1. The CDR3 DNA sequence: TGTGCCATCAGGCTAGCGGGGGGCAATGAGCAGTTCTTC. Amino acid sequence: CAIRLAGGNEQFF.

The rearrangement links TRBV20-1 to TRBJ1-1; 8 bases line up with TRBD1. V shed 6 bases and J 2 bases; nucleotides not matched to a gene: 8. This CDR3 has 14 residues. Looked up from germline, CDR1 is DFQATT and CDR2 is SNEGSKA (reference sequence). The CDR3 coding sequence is TGCAGTGCCTTAGGCCAGGGGGCAAACACTGAAGCTTTCTTT. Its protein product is CSALGQGANTEAFF.

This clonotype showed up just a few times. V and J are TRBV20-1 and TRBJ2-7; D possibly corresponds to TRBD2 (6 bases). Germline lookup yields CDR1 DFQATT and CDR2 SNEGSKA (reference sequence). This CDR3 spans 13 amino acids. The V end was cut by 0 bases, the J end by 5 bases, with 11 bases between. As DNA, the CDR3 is TGCAGTGCTAGAGATCCACTAGCCAACGAGCAGTACTTC. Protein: CSARDPLANEQYF.

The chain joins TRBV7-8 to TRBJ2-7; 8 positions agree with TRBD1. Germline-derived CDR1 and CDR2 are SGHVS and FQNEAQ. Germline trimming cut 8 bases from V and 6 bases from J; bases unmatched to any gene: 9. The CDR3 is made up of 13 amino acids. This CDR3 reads CASGPGQVPEQYF. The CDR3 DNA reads TGTGCCAGCGGGCCGGGACAGGTGCCCGAGCAGTACTTC.

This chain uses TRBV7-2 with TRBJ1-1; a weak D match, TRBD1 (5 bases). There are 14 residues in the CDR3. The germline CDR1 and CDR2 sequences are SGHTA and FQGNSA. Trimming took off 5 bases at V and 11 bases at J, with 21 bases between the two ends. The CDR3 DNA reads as TGTGCCAGCAGCCTCCGGGTAGGGGCTAATGAGGCTTTCTTT. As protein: CASSLRVGANEAFF.

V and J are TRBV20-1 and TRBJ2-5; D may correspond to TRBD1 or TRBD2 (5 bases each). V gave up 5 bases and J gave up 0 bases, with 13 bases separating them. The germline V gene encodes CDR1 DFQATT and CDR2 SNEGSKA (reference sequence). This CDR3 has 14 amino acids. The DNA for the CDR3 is TGCAGTGCTCGTCCCGGGACCAACCAAGAGACCCAGTACTTC. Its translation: CSARPGTNQETQYF.

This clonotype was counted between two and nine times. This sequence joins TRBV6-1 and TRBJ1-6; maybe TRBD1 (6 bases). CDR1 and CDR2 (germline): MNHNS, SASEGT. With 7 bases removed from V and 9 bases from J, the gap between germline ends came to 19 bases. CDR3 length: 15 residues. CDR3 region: CASTRTATSASPLHF. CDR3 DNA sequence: TGTGCCAGCACCAGGACAGCAACATCGGCTTCACCCCTCCACTTT.

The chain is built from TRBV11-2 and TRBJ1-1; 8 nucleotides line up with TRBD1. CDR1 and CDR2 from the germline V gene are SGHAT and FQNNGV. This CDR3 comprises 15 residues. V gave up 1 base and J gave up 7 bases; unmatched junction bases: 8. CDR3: CASSLAGQGLSEAFF. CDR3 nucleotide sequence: TGTGCCAGCAGCTTAGCCGGACAGGGTTTAAGTGAAGCTTTCTTT.

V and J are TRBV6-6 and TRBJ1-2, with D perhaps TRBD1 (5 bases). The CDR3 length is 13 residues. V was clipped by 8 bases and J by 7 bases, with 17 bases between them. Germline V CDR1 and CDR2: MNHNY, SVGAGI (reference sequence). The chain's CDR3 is CASRSGGYFGYTF. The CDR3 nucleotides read TGTGCCAGCCGGTCGGGGGGTTATTTTGGCTACACCTTC.